The 25 T cell receptor beta chains below all came from one sample that was sequenced in a study of CD8 T cells in Susac syndrome. After extraction with the RNeasy kit, roughly 0.5 to 1 ug of the RNA was reverse transcribed using random hexamers. One entry per CDR3 protein, called by TCRdb with MiXCR from the immunoSEQ multiplex PCR reads. Altogether 300,000 to 350,000 distinct CDR3 sequences are present, around 90% being singletons, with the ten largest covering more than 0.06%. What was sequenced was CD4+ T cells from PBMCs. These TCRs come from a human donor with multiple sclerosis.

The chain employs TRBV6-2 or TRBV6-3 and TRBJ2-6; maybe TRBD2 (5 bases). The CDR3 covers 17 residues. Germline loops: CDR1 MNHEY, CDR2 SVGEGT. With 2 bases removed from V and 2 bases from J, the gap between germline ends came to 13 bases. The CDR3 sequence is CASSYGNRGAGANVLTF. The DNA of the CDR3 is TGTGCCAGCAGTTACGGGAATCGGGGAGCTGGGGCCAACGTCCTGACTTTC.

This sequence joins TRBV5-6 and TRBJ1-2; D not resolved. Germline CDR1 reads SGHDT; CDR2 reads YYEEEE. This CDR3 has 13 residues. V was shortened by 3 bases and J by 3 bases, with 9 bases between the two germline ends. The CDR3 DNA reads as TGTGCCAGCAGCTCCGGACTACACTATGGCTACACCTTC. It translates to CASSSGLHYGYTF.

V usage is TRBV7-2 and J usage is TRBJ2-5; D remains unclear. The V end was cut by 5 bases, the J end by 5 bases, with 12 bases between. Germline V CDR1 and CDR2: SGHTA, FQGNSA. This CDR3 is built from 13 residues. DNA of the CDR3: TGTGCCAGCAGCCCGTATGGCGAGGAGACCCAGTACTTC. Its protein is CASSPYGEETQYF.

In this sample, this clonotype turned up a few times. J is TRBJ2-2 and V is TRBV19; 7 bases agree with TRBD1. This CDR3 spans 15 amino acids. The junction had 5 bases not matched to a gene; V was cut back by 7 bases and J by 0 bases. CDR1 and CDR2 from the germline V gene are LNHDA and SQIVND (reference sequence). The CDR3 sequence is CASTTGTANTGELFF. The CDR3 nucleotides read TGTGCCAGTACCACCGGGACAGCGAACACCGGGGAGCTGTTTTTT.

The chain combines TRBV11-2 with TRBJ1-1; D unclear. This CDR3 is built from 13 residues. CDR1 is SGHAT and CDR2 is FQNNGV in the germline V gene. The V end was cut by 2 bases, the J end by 3 bases, with 7 bases between. The DNA for the CDR3 is TGTGCCAGCAGCTTAAATGCAGACACTGAAGCTTTCTTT. Translated: CASSLNADTEAFF.

This sequence joins TRBV29-1 and TRBJ2-3; 14 nucleotides align to TRBD2. With 7 bases clipped from V and 12 bases from J, the junction kept 18 bases outside the gene matches. The CDR3 sequence is 16 residues long. The germline CDR1 and CDR2 sequences are SQVTM and ANQGSEA. The CDR3 DNA reads TGCAGCGACGAAGCTTCGGGGACTAGCGGGAGCGGCCCCCAGTATTTT. Translating it yields CSDEASGTSGSGPQYF.

This clonotype was counted once. The V call is TRBV7-2, the J call TRBJ2-2; 7 nucleotides align to TRBD1. The V gene's germline CDR1 is SGHTA and CDR2 FQGNSA. The CDR3 has 14 residues. The ends lost 5 bases at V and 6 bases at J; junction bases unmatched: 6. The DNA of the CDR3 is TGTGCCAGCAGCAAGAGGACAGGACCCGGGGAGCTGTTTTTT. Its translation is CASSKRTGPGELFF. Using reference TRBV7-2 and TRBJ2-2 for the parts outside the CDR3, the full variable domain is GAGVSQSPSNKVTEKGKDVELRCDPISGHTALYWYRQSLGQGLEFLIYFQGNSAPDKSGLPSDRFSAERTGGSVSTLTIQRTQQEDSAVYLCASSKRTGPGELFFGEGSRLTVL.

This sequence joins TRBV29-1 and TRBJ2-5; no reliable D call. Germline CDR1 is SQVTM and CDR2 is ANQGSEA. Trimming left V 5 bases short and J 1 base short, with 8 bases between. The CDR3 extends over 12 amino acids. CDR3 region: CSVSAGQETQYF. The CDR3 nucleotides are TGCAGCGTTTCGGCAGGCCAAGAGACCCAGTACTTC.

In nucleotides, the CDR3 is TGTGCCAGCAGCCAAGTCGGCAGGGGAACAACTAATGAAAAACTGTTTTTT. This codes for CASSQVGRGTTNEKLFF. The chain has TRBV3-1 and TRBJ1-4, with D perhaps TRBD1 (6 bases). V gave up 1 base and J gave up 0 bases, with 12 bases separating them. Germline CDR1 reads LGHDT; CDR2 reads YNNKEL (reference sequence). The CDR3 covers 17 residues.

V usage is TRBV10-3 and J usage is TRBJ1-3; no reliable D call. The CDR3 has 16 residues. V was cut by 4 bases and J by 0 bases, with 13 bases left in between. The germline gives CDR1 ENHRY, CDR2 SYGVKD. CDR3 sequence reads: CAISARFPASGNTIYF. The CDR3 DNA reads as TGTGCCATCAGTGCAAGATTCCCGGCCTCTGGAAACACCATATATTTT.

The V call is TRBV18, the J call TRBJ1-2; D might be TRBD1 (5 bases). Germline loops: CDR1 KGHSH, CDR2 LQKENI. The CDR3 consists of 12 residues. V dropped 2 bases and J dropped 13 bases, with 14 bases sitting between them. The CDR3 sequence: CASSPEGTPGTF. CDR3 nucleotide sequence: TGTGCCAGCTCACCAGAGGGGACCCCGGGCACCTTC.

The chain is built from TRBV30 and TRBJ1-1; 7 bases fit TRBD1. Looked up from germline, CDR1 is GTSNPN and CDR2 is SVGIG (reference sequence). Unmatched junction bases numbered 5, after V lost 6 bases and J lost 1 base. This CDR3 is 13 amino acids long. In DNA form, the CDR3 reads TGTGCCTGTTCCTGGACAGGGAACACTGAAGCTTTCTTT. This sequence encodes CACSWTGNTEAFF.

This clonotype was recorded only once. The chain combines TRBV7-9 with TRBJ2-2, with D perhaps TRBD1 or TRBD2 (5 bases each). This CDR3 has 15 amino acids. The ends were cut back, 2 bases at V and 4 bases at J, with 11 bases in the middle. Germline lookup yields CDR1 SEHNR and CDR2 FQNEAQ (reference sequence). The CDR3 reads CASSLWSGSTGELFF. The CDR3 nucleotides read TGTGCCAGCAGCTTATGGTCAGGGAGCACCGGGGAGCTGTTTTTT.

The chain has TRBV6-5 and TRBJ1-1; D uncertain. The V and J ends lost 5 bases and 4 bases respectively, with 14 bases between them. This CDR3 has 14 amino acids. Germline V gene data show CDR1 as MNHEY and CDR2 as SVGAGI. The CDR3 DNA reads as TGTGCCAGCAGTCGGGGATCGGGGAGCACTGAAGCTTTCTTT. Protein product: CASSRGSGSTEAFF.

V and J are TRBV19 and TRBJ1-5; no clear D. CDR1 is LNHDA, CDR2 SQIVND, per germline (reference sequence). With 3 bases removed from V and 15 bases from J, the gap between germline ends came to 18 bases. There are 13 residues in the CDR3. The CDR3, as DNA: TGTGCCAGTAGTATCACAGAGAACTACGATTCGCATTTT. Protein sequence: CASSITENYDSHF.

The table lists this clonotype with a few counts. The rearrangement links TRBV3-1 to TRBJ2-7; the D is unclear. This CDR3 has 15 residues. V was clipped by 5 bases and J by 0 bases, with 14 bases between them. Germline CDR1 LGHDT, CDR2 YNNKEL (reference sequence). DNA for the CDR3: TGTGCCAGCAGCATTTCTAGTGCGTACTCCTACGAGCAGTACTTC. Translated, it gives CASSISSAYSYEQYF.

The chain couples TRBV4-2 to TRBJ1-2, with a weak D call TRBD1 (5 bases). CDR3 length: 14 amino acids. Germline V lookup: CDR1 LGHNA, CDR2 YNFKEQ. With 4 bases removed from V and 8 bases from J, the gap between germline ends came to 17 bases. DNA of the CDR3: TGTGCCAGCAGCCCCGAGGGTTGGGGGTTAGGCTACACCTTC. As protein: CASSPEGWGLGYTF.

The gene calls are TRBV12-3 or TRBV12-4 and TRBJ1-1, with 8 bases fitting TRBD1. Trimming removed 1 base from V and 10 bases from J; junction bases left unmatched: 8. The CDR3 has 14 amino acids. The CDR3 region has the DNA TGTGCCAGCAGTTTAGGGGGACAGGAACCCACAGCTTTCTTT. It encodes CASSLGGQEPTAFF.

The chain couples TRBV3-1 to TRBJ1-5; no clear D gene. Germline CDR1 reads LGHDT; CDR2 reads YNNKEL (reference sequence). V shed 2 bases and J shed 2 bases, with 10 bases lying between them. The CDR3 is made up of 15 amino acids. CDR3 bases: TGTGCCAGCAGCCAACAGGAAAACGGCAATCAGCCCCAGCATTTT. It specifies CASSQQENGNQPQHF.

J is TRBJ1-2 and V is TRBV9, with D uncertain. Germline V lookup: CDR1 SGDLS, CDR2 YYNGEE. This CDR3 comprises 15 residues. The ends were cut back, 0 bases at V and 10 bases at J, with 19 bases in the middle. The CDR3 sequence: CASSVDPPRNQVYTF. The CDR3 DNA reads TGTGCCAGCAGCGTAGACCCCCCTCGCAACCAGGTCTACACCTTC.

This sequence joins TRBV5-1 and TRBJ2-3, with D maybe TRBD2 (6 bases). CDR3 length equals 15 residues. CDR1 SGHRS and CDR2 YFSETQ come from the germline V gene. V was clipped by 4 bases and J by 0 bases, with 12 bases between them. CDR3 amino acids: CASSLGTQSTDTQYF. For the CDR3, the DNA is TGCGCCAGCAGCCTGGGGACTCAGAGCACAGATACGCAGTATTTT.

The chain carries TRBV9 and TRBJ2-2, with 10 bases matching TRBD1. In germline, CDR1 is SGDLS, CDR2 YYNGEE. CDR3 length: 16 residues. V was clipped by 2 bases and J by 5 bases; unmatched bases: 6. CDR3 region: CASSVSGTGVTGELFF. CDR3 DNA: TGTGCCAGCAGCGTGAGCGGGACAGGGGTTACCGGGGAGCTGTTTTTT.

The chain combines TRBV6-5 with TRBJ2-5, with TRBD1 as a possible D gene (5 bases). Germline loops: CDR1 MNHEY, CDR2 SVGAGI. V lost 6 bases and J lost 2, with 16 bases in between. This CDR3 contains 15 residues. The CDR3 loop is CASRRDPGFQETQYF. In DNA form, the CDR3 reads TGTGCCAGCAGACGCGACCCAGGGTTTCAAGAGACCCAGTACTTC.

V usage is TRBV6-6 and J usage is TRBJ2-3, with 8 bases aligning to TRBD2. The CDR3 runs to 16 residues. Unmatched junction bases numbered 11, after V lost 6 bases and J lost 3 bases. Germline assignment: CDR1 MNHNY and CDR2 SVGAGI (reference sequence). The CDR3 DNA follows: TGTGCCAGCAGGCGTCGGGGGGGCGTAGGTACAGATACGCAGTATTTT. It encodes CASRRRGGVGTDTQYF.

The gene calls are TRBV11-2 and TRBJ2-1; D gene ambiguous. The V end was cut by 6 bases, the J end by 9 bases, with 30 bases between. CDR3 size: 18 residues. CDR1 SGHAT and CDR2 FQNNGV come from the germline V gene. DNA for the CDR3: TGTGCCAGCAGTCCCTACCCCCGGAAAAGCGAGAGATCGGGTGAGCAGTTCTTC. It specifies CASSPYPRKSERSGEQFF.